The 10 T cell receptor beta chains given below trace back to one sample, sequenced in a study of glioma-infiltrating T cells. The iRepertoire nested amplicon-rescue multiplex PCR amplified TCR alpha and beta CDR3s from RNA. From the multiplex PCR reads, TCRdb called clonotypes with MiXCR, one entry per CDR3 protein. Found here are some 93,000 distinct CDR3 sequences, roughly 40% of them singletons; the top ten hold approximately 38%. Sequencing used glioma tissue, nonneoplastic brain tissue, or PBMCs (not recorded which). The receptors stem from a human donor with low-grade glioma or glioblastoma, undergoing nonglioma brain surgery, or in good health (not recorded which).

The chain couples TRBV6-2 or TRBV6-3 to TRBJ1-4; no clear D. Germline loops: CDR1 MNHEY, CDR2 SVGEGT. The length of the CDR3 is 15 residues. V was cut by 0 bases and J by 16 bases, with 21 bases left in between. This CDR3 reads CASSYSRGPNEKKFF. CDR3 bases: TGTGCCAGCAGTTACTCGAGAGGACCTAATGAAAAAAAGTTTTTT.

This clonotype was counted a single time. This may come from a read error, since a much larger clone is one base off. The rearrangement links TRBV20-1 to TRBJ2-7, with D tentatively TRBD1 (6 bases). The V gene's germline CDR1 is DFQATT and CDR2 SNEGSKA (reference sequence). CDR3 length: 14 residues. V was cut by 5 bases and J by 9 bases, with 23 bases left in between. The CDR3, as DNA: TGCAGTGCTTCCGCGGGCGACAGGACTGACGGGCAGTACTTC. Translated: CSASAGDRTDGQYF.

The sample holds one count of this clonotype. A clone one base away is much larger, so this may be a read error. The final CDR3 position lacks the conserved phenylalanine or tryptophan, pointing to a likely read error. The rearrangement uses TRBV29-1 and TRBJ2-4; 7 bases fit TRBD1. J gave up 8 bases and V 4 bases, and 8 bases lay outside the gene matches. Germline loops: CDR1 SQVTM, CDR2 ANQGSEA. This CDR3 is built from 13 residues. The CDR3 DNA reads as TGCAGCGTTGTAGAGGGGGCTCTGTACATTCAGTACATC. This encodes CSVVEGALYIQYI.

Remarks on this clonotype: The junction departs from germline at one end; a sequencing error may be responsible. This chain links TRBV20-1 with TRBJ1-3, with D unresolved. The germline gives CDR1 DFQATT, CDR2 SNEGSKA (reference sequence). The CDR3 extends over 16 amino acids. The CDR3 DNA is TGCAGTGCCACCCCACGGCGGTCGATCTCTGGAAACACCATATACTTT. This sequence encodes CSATPRRSISGNTIYF.

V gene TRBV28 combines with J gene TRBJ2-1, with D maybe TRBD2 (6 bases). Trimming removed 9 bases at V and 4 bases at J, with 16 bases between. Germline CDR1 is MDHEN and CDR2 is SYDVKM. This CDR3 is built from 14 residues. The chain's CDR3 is CASAQEGGYNEQFF. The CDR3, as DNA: TGTGCCAGTGCCCAAGAGGGAGGATACAATGAGCAGTTCTTC.

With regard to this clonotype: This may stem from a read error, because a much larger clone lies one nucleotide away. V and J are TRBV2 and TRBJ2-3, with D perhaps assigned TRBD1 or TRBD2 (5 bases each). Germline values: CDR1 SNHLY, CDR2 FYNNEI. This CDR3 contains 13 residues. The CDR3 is CASMEPSTGTQYF. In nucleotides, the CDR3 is TGTGCCAGCATGGAACCTAGCACAGGTACGCAGTATTTT.

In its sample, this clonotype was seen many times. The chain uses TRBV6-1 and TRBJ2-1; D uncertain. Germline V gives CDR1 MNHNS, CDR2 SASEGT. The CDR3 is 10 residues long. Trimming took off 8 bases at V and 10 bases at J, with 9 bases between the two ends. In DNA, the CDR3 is TGTGCCAGCGGGGTGGGCGAGCAGTTCTTC. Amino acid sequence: CASGVGEQFF.

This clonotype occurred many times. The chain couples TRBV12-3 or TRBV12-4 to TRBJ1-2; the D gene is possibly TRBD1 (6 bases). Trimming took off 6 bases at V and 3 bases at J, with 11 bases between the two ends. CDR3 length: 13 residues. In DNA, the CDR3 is TGTGCCAGCAGGCGTGGACAGTACTATGGCTACACCTTC. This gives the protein CASRRGQYYGYTF.

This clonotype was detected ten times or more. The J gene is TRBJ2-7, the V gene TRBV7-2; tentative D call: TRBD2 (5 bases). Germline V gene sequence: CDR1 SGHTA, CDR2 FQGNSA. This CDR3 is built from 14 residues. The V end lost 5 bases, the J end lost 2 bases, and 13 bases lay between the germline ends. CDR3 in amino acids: CASSQSGKTYEQYF. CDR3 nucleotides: TGTGCCAGCAGCCAGAGCGGAAAAACCTACGAGCAGTACTTC.

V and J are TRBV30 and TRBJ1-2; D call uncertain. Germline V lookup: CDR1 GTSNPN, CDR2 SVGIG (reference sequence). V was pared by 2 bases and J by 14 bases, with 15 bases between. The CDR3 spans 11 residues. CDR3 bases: TGTGCCTGGAGTCCGAAGGCCCCCACGACCTTC. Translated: CAWSPKAPTTF.